The 16 T cell receptor beta chains in this list originate from one sample, sequenced in a study of blood T cell repertoires in COVID-19. Using immunoSEQ multiplex PCR, the repertoire was profiled, and TCRdb retains in-frame clones only, with some absent. This table has 200,000 to 250,000 clones, under 85% appearing once. What was sequenced was peripheral blood. The receptors here all came from an elderly woman with COVID-19, enrolled during active disease.

The chain combines TRBV6-5 with TRBJ1-1, with D perhaps matching TRBD1 (6 bases). Germline V CDR1 and CDR2: MNHEY, SVGAGI. V was clipped by 6 bases and J by 0 bases, with 14 bases between them. The CDR3 totals 15 residues. CDR3 sequence reads: CASRLPGHLNTEAFF. As DNA, the CDR3 is TGTGCCAGCAGATTGCCGGGACACTTGAACACTGAAGCTTTCTTT.

This clone was counted only a few times. The chain couples TRBV7-8 to TRBJ1-6; D gene unclear. The V and J ends lost 5 bases and 10 bases respectively, with 12 bases between them. The CDR3 totals 13 residues. Germline V gene data show CDR1 as SGHVS and CDR2 as FQNEAQ. The CDR3 DNA reads as TGTGCCAGCAGCCGGGGAGGTAACTCACCCCTCCACTTT. It is translated as CASSRGGNSPLHF.

This chain connects TRBV2 to TRBJ2-1, with 7 bases identical to TRBD2. The CDR3 totals 13 residues. V gave up 8 bases and J gave up 10 bases; unmatched junction bases: 11. Germline V gives CDR1 SNHLY, CDR2 FYNNEI. The CDR3, as DNA: TGTGCCAGCGGGACTACGGAGTTCGCGGAGCAGTTCTTC. This sequence encodes CASGTTEFAEQFF.

The V gene is TRBV4-1, the J gene TRBJ1-5; D not certain. Between the trimmed V and J ends, which lost 4 bases and 2 bases, there was a span of 12 bases. CDR1 MGHRA and CDR2 YSYEKL come from the germline V gene. This CDR3 contains 15 residues. The CDR3 spells CASSLEGLGNQPQHF. Written as DNA, the CDR3 is TGCGCCAGCAGCCTCGAGGGCCTGGGCAATCAGCCCCAGCATTTT.

A single count supports this clone. The sample contains more than one DNA sequence encoding this CDR3. The gene calls are TRBV5-1 and TRBJ2-2; perhaps TRBD1 as D (6 bases). This CDR3 has 15 amino acids. V was clipped by 4 bases and J by 3 bases, with 13 bases between them. Germline CDR1 SGHRS, CDR2 YFSETQ. This CDR3 reads CASSLQGGDTGELFF. The CDR3 DNA reads as TGCGCCAGCAGCCTACAGGGTGGGGACACCGGGGAGCTGTTTTTT.

This clone has more than one count but fewer than ten. The chain uses TRBV19 and TRBJ1-2, with D possibly being TRBD1 (6 bases). The V and J ends lost 5 bases and 8 bases respectively, with 18 bases between them. Germline loops: CDR1 LNHDA, CDR2 SQIVND (reference sequence). This CDR3 is 14 amino acids long. This CDR3 reads CASSLIQGEGGYTF. The CDR3 coding sequence is TGTGCCAGTAGTCTGATACAGGGTGAGGGAGGCTACACCTTC.

V is TRBV27 and J is TRBJ1-6; D is ambiguous. Germline values: CDR1 MNHEY, CDR2 SMNVEV (reference sequence). V was pared by 3 bases and J by 9 bases, with 6 bases between. The CDR3 consists of 12 residues. The CDR3 DNA reads TGTGCCAGCAGTTTGGTAGCTTCACCCCTCCACTTT. The encoded protein is CASSLVASPLHF.

The V and J genes are TRBV6-5 and TRBJ2-7, with D perhaps TRBD2 (6 bases). CDR3 length: 14 amino acids. Trimming stripped 6 bases from V and 2 bases from J, with 14 bases between. CDR1 and CDR2 (germline): MNHEY, SVGAGI. CDR3 residues: CASRGGSGAYEQYF. For the CDR3, the DNA is TGTGCCAGCAGGGGGGGTAGCGGAGCCTACGAGCAGTACTTC.

The V and J genes are TRBV7-9 and TRBJ2-1; 8 bases line up with TRBD1. Germline CDR1 is SEHNR and CDR2 is FQNEAQ (reference sequence). The CDR3 has 15 residues. Trimming took 5 bases from V and 4 from J; bases not matched to a gene: 7. The CDR3 here is CASSLRTGKYNEQFF. CDR3 DNA sequence: TGTGCCAGCAGCCTGCGGACAGGGAAATACAATGAGCAGTTCTTC.

The chain combines TRBV5-1 with TRBJ2-3; a weak D match, TRBD1 (6 bases). The V gene's germline CDR1 is SGHRS and CDR2 YFSETQ. This CDR3 region has 14 residues. Trimming pared 4 bases from V and 6 bases from J, leaving 15 bases between. The CDR3 region is CASSPQGSPDTQYF. The CDR3 region has the DNA TGCGCCAGCAGCCCCCAGGGGTCTCCGGATACGCAGTATTTT.

This clone was recorded only once. The V gene is TRBV6-5, the J gene TRBJ1-2; unclear D gene. CDR3 length: 13 residues. The germline V gene encodes CDR1 MNHEY and CDR2 SVGAGI. V dropped 4 bases and J dropped 4 bases, with 10 bases sitting between them. The DNA for the CDR3 is TGTGCCAGCAGTTTTACTAAAAGCTATGGCTACACCTTC. Translated: CASSFTKSYGYTF.

This clone has only one observation. V gene TRBV6-5 combines with J gene TRBJ2-1; TRBD2 matches at 12 bases. The CDR3 consists of 16 residues. The junction had 6 bases not matched to a gene; V was cut back by 0 bases and J by 9 bases. Looked up from germline, CDR1 is MNHEY and CDR2 is SVGAGI. CDR3 residues: CASSYSITSGRTEQFF. CDR3 nucleotide sequence: TGTGCCAGCAGTTACTCGATTACTAGCGGGAGGACTGAGCAGTTCTTC.

The chain employs TRBV3-1 (or the pseudogene TRBV3-2) and TRBJ1-1, with D maybe TRBD1 (5 bases). This CDR3 is built from 13 residues. Trimming took off 4 bases at V and 5 bases at J, with 11 bases between the two ends. CDR1 is LGHDT and CDR2 is YNNKEL in the germline V gene (reference sequence). In DNA, the CDR3 is TGTGCCAGCAGCCCTCGGGACTTTACTGAAGCTTTCTTT. Translated: CASSPRDFTEAFF.

CDR3 amino acids: CASSAITEYEQFF. The DNA for the CDR3 is TGTGCCAGCTCAGCCATCACAGAATATGAGCAGTTCTTC. The chain combines TRBV18 with TRBJ2-1; D is uncertain. Deletions cut 5 bases from V and 8 bases from J, with 13 bases between. CDR1 and CDR2 from the germline V gene are KGHSH and LQKENI. This CDR3 comprises 13 residues. Full variable domain (rest looked up from reference TRBV18 and TRBJ2-1): NAGVMQNPRHLVRRRGQEARLRCSPMKGHSHVYWYRQLPEEGLKFMVYLQKENIIDESGMPKERFSAEFPKEGPSILRIQQVVRGDSAAYFCASSAITEYEQFFGPGTRLTVL.

The chain links TRBV2 to TRBJ1-6; D gene uncertain. The CDR3 loop spans 14 amino acids. The ends were cut back, 2 bases at V and 7 bases at J, with 9 bases in the middle. Germline CDR1 and CDR2: SNHLY and FYNNEI. CDR3 in amino acids: CASSEWAANSPLHF. For the CDR3, the DNA is TGTGCCAGCAGTGAATGGGCAGCAAATTCACCCCTCCACTTT.

The J gene is TRBJ1-5, the V gene TRBV6-5; D is unresolved. Trimming stripped 11 bases from V and 9 bases from J, with 17 bases between. This CDR3 contains 12 residues. From germline, CDR1 is MNHEY and CDR2 SVGAGI. DNA of the CDR3: TGTGCCTCGGGTTCCCCGGCCCGGCCCCAGCATTTT. This gives the protein CASGSPARPQHF.